The 9 T cell receptor beta chains presented below share a single source sample, sequenced in a study of cytomegalovirus exposure and HLA in healthy donors. The PCR made use of 60 Vbeta and 13 Jbeta primers. Repertoires were generated with immunoSEQ multiplex PCR, while TCRdb's copy carries only in-frame clones and drops some. Its table lists some 150,000 clones. Sequenced input: PBMCs. These receptors came from a woman under 30 in good health and CMV-seronegative.

CDR3 bases: TGTGCCAGCAGTGAAGAAGCGGGAGAAATCTACAATGAGCAGTTCTTC. As protein: CASSEEAGEIYNEQFF. The genes are TRBV2 and TRBJ2-1; TRBD2 agrees at 8 bases. Germline V gene sequence: CDR1 SNHLY, CDR2 FYNNEI. After removal of 1 base from V and 3 bases from J, the junction contained 5 bases not matched to a gene. The CDR3 consists of 16 residues. Looking up the rest from reference TRBV2 and TRBJ2-1 gives the full variable domain: EPEVTQTPSHQVTQMGQEVILRCVPISNHLYFYWYRQILGQKVEFLVSFYNNEISEKSEIFDDQFSVERPDGSNFTLKIRSTKLEDSAMYFCASSEEAGEIYNEQFFGPGTRLTVL.

A note on this clone: Additional DNA sequences in this sample encode the identical CDR3. V is TRBV7-9 and J is TRBJ1-2, with TRBD1 matching 8 bases. Trimming removed 3 bases from V and 0 bases from J; junction bases left unmatched: 9. The CDR3 has 17 residues. Germline V gene data show CDR1 as SEHNR and CDR2 as FQNEAQ (reference sequence). The CDR3 spells CASSFSGGREPNYGYTF. In nucleotides, the CDR3 is TGTGCCAGCAGCTTTTCAGGGGGCAGAGAGCCTAACTATGGCTACACCTTC.

The rearrangement joins TRBV6-1 to TRBJ2-3; TRBD2 might be the D (5 bases). Germline assignment: CDR1 MNHNS and CDR2 SASEGT. V was clipped by 1 base and J by 4 bases, with 21 bases between them. The CDR3 consists of 18 residues. The CDR3 loop is CASSEEVWRQEAADTQYF. Written as DNA, the CDR3 is TGTGCCAGCAGTGAAGAGGTGTGGCGCCAGGAAGCGGCAGATACGCAGTATTTT.

J is TRBJ1-5 and V is TRBV14, with D possibly being TRBD1 (6 bases). V lost 2 bases, J lost 5 bases, and 10 bases lay in between. The germline V gene has CDR1 SGHDN and CDR2 FVKESK. The CDR3 is 14 residues long. CDR3 sequence: CASSQNGQHQPQHF. The DNA for the CDR3 is TGTGCCAGCAGCCAAAATGGACAGCATCAGCCCCAGCATTTT. Full variable domain (remainder filled in from reference TRBV14 and TRBJ1-5): EAGVTQFPSHSVIEKGQTVTLRCDPISGHDNLYWYRRVMGKEIKFLLHFVKESKQDESGMPNNRFLAERTGGTYSTLKVQPAELEDSGVYFCASSQNGQHQPQHFGDGTRLSIL.

The V call is TRBV29-1, the J call TRBJ2-3; D is uncertain. Trimming shortened V by 1 base and J by 2 bases, and 7 bases separated the two germline ends. The CDR3 consists of 13 residues. CDR1 is SQVTM and CDR2 is ANQGSEA in the germline V gene. The CDR3 sequence: CSVEGSSTDTQYF. CDR3 sequence (DNA): TGCAGCGTTGAAGGTTCTTCCACAGATACGCAGTATTTT.

This chain links TRBV5-1 with TRBJ2-3, with TRBD2 matching over 14 bases. With V trimmed by 0 bases and J by 5 bases, 8 bases remained unmatched. The CDR3 runs to 18 residues. Germline V gives CDR1 SGHRS, CDR2 YFSETQ. The DNA of the CDR3 is TGCGCCAGCAGCTTGGGGGTAGGGACTAGCGGGAGCCAAGATACGCAGTATTTT. Protein: CASSLGVGTSGSQDTQYF.

V gene TRBV29-1 combines with J gene TRBJ2-3; 10 nucleotides match TRBD2. There are 16 residues in the CDR3. V lost 4 bases to trimming and J lost 5 bases; unmatched junction nucleotides: 12. CDR1 is SQVTM and CDR2 is ANQGSEA in the germline V gene. CDR3 sequence (DNA): TGCAGCGTTGCCAGGTCCCCTAGCGGGAGAATAGATACGCAGTATTTT. This encodes CSVARSPSGRIDTQYF.

V gene TRBV6-5 combines with J gene TRBJ1-2; D perhaps matches TRBD1 (6 bases). The ends were cut back, 6 bases at V and 11 bases at J, with 22 bases in the middle. The CDR3 contains 14 residues. Germline V CDR1 and CDR2: MNHEY, SVGAGI. CDR3 sequence (DNA): TGTGCCAGCAGACGACCGGACAGATCCCGAGGTTACACCTTC. Residues: CASRRPDRSRGYTF.

The J gene is TRBJ2-1, the V gene TRBV6-5; 8 nucleotides match TRBD2. Germline CDR1 and CDR2: MNHEY and SVGAGI. This CDR3 comprises 15 residues. V was clipped by 5 bases and J by 4 bases; unmatched bases: 7. CDR3 region: CASSVTSGDYNEQFF. The CDR3 DNA reads as TGTGCCAGCAGTGTTACTAGCGGAGATTACAATGAGCAGTTCTTC.